Below, 20 T cell receptor beta chains from the same sample are listed, as sequenced in a study of blood T cell repertoires in COVID-19. Data came from immunoSEQ multiplex PCR; TCRdb stores just in-frame clones and leaves some out. This table has 250,000 to 350,000 clones, 89% appearing once. Sequencing was carried out using peripheral blood. The receptors derive from a woman in her thirties or forties who had recovered from COVID-19.

The CDR3 region has the DNA TGTGCCAGCAGCGGGGGGACTAGCGGATACGAGCAGTACTTC. Its translation is CASSGGTSGYEQYF. This chain joins TRBV9 and TRBJ2-7, with TRBD2 matching over 11 bases. From germline, CDR1 is SGDLS and CDR2 YYNGEE. CDR3 size: 14 residues. Losses at the gene ends were 3 bases for V and 4 bases for J; bases not matched to a gene: 3. Full variable domain (missing parts from reference TRBV9 and TRBJ2-7): DSGVTQTPKHLITATGQRVTLRCSPRSGDLSVYWYQQSLDQGLQFLIQYYNGEERAKGNILERFSAQQFPDLHSELNLSSLELGDSALYFCASSGGTSGYEQYFGPGTRLTVT.

The rearrangement links TRBV3-1 (or the pseudogene TRBV3-2) to TRBJ2-1; D possibly corresponds to TRBD1 (6 bases). Trimming pared 3 bases from V and 2 bases from J, leaving 11 bases between. The CDR3 totals 15 residues. Germline CDR1 LGHDT, CDR2 YNNKEL (reference sequence). CDR3 loop: CASSQDSLPYNEQFF. CDR3 coding DNA: TGTGCCAGCAGCCAGGACAGCCTCCCCTACAATGAGCAGTTCTTC.

This clone was detected once. The chain uses TRBV19 and TRBJ2-5; D remains ambiguous. Between the trimmed V and J ends, which lost 6 bases and 5 bases, there was a span of 10 bases. In germline, CDR1 is LNHDA, CDR2 SQIVND (reference sequence). The CDR3 has 12 amino acids. CDR3 loop: CASRGVGETQYF. Here the CDR3 DNA reads TGTGCCAGTAGAGGAGTCGGGGAGACCCAGTACTTC.

This clone was found once. This rearrangement joins TRBV5-6 to TRBJ2-3; 9 nucleotides align to TRBD1. V trimming: 4 bases; J trimming: 0 bases; junction bases outside the gene matches: 3. The CDR3 totals 15 residues. Looked up from germline, CDR1 is SGHDT and CDR2 is YYEEEE. CDR3 region: CASSGQGLSTDTQYF. The DNA of the CDR3 is TGTGCCAGCAGCGGACAGGGGCTTAGCACAGATACGCAGTATTTT.

This clone came up a few times. The chain uses TRBV28 and TRBJ2-7; TRBD2 agrees at 7 bases. Trimming removed 5 bases from V and 3 bases from J; junction bases left unmatched: 10. In germline, CDR1 is MDHEN, CDR2 SYDVKM. The CDR3 has 15 amino acids. CDR3 in DNA: TGTGCCAGCAGTCCGTCACGCGCGGGAGTCTACGAGCAGTACTTC. This gives the protein CASSPSRAGVYEQYF.

In this sample, this clone turned up a few times. The V gene is TRBV11-3, the J gene TRBJ1-3; TRBD1 matches 7 bases. Germline lookup yields CDR1 SGHNT and CDR2 YENEEA. V shed 5 bases and J 0 bases; nucleotides not matched to a gene: 4. The CDR3 sequence is 15 residues long. CDR3 coding DNA: TGTGCCAGCAGCGGATACAGGGGCTCTGGAAACACCATATATTTT. Protein sequence: CASSGYRGSGNTIYF.

This rearrangement joins TRBV7-2 to TRBJ1-1; 8 bases agree with TRBD1. The length of the CDR3 is 15 residues. Germline CDR1 and CDR2: SGHTA and FQGNSA. J was trimmed by 10 bases and V by 4 bases; bases with no gene match: 14. CDR3 nucleotides: TGTGCCAGCAGCTCCCCGCCGCCCCACAGGGGGGGAGCTTTCTTT. Protein sequence: CASSSPPPHRGGAFF.

This chain uses TRBV3-1 (or the pseudogene TRBV3-2) with TRBJ2-5, with TRBD1 as a possible D gene (8 bases). With 6 bases removed from V and 1 base from J, the gap between germline ends came to 15 bases. The germline CDR1 and CDR2 sequences are LGHDT and YNNKEL (reference sequence). This CDR3 is built from 15 residues. The CDR3 is CASRWGGTGQETQYF. CDR3 bases: TGTGCCAGCAGATGGGGGGGGACAGGCCAAGAGACCCAGTACTTC.

CDR3 residues: CASSGGTGADTEAFF. The CDR3, as DNA: TGCGCCAGCAGCGGGGGGACAGGGGCGGACACTGAAGCTTTCTTT. This sequence joins TRBV5-1 and TRBJ1-1, with 10 bases aligning to TRBD1. J was trimmed by 3 bases and V by 4 bases; bases with no gene match: 6. CDR1 and CDR2 (germline): SGHRS, YFSETQ. CDR3 length equals 15 residues.

This clone was observed a handful of times. The chain recombines TRBV3-1 (or the pseudogene TRBV3-2) with TRBJ2-2; D unresolved. Germline V gene lookup returns CDR1 LGHDT and CDR2 YNNKEL (reference sequence). CDR3 length equals 13 residues. With 6 bases removed from V and 6 bases from J, the gap between germline ends came to 11 bases. The CDR3 here is CASRIKSAGELFF. The CDR3 nucleotides read TGTGCCAGCAGAATCAAGAGTGCCGGGGAGCTGTTTTTT.

The chain combines TRBV7-9 with TRBJ1-4; 7 bases are a match to TRBD1. This CDR3 comprises 14 residues. Germline V gives CDR1 SEHNR, CDR2 FQNEAQ (reference sequence). The V and J ends lost 5 bases and 4 bases, in that order; junction bases with no gene match: 4. This CDR3 is CASSQGTDNEKLFF. The DNA for the CDR3 is TGTGCCAGCAGCCAAGGGACAGATAATGAAAAACTGTTTTTT. Filled out from reference TRBV7-9 and TRBJ1-4, the complete variable domain reads DTGVSQNPRHKITKRGQNVTFRCDPISEHNRLYWYRQTLGQGPEFLTYFQNEAQLEKSRLLSDRFSAERPKGSFSTLEIQRTEQGDSAMYLCASSQGTDNEKLFFGSGTQLSVL.

The rearrangement uses TRBV7-3 and TRBJ2-3, with 11 bases aligning to TRBD2. The CDR3 is made up of 17 amino acids. The J segment lost 6 bases and the V segment lost 2 bases, leaving 10 bases of the junction unmatched. CDR1 and CDR2 from the germline V gene are SGHTA and FQGTGA. The CDR3 DNA is TGTGCCAGCAGCTTAGGCGGACTAGCGGGTCTCGGGGATACGCAGTATTTT. It codes for CASSLGGLAGLGDTQYF.

The J gene is TRBJ1-1, the V gene TRBV7-8; unclear D gene. V shed 5 bases and J shed 4 bases, with 11 bases lying between them. CDR1 is SGHVS and CDR2 is FQNEAQ in the germline V gene. The CDR3 is 13 amino acids. The CDR3 here is CASSRESGTEAFF. CDR3 bases: TGTGCCAGCAGCCGGGAATCGGGCACTGAAGCTTTCTTT.

The V call is TRBV7-2, the J call TRBJ2-1; TRBD2 matches at 9 bases. Trimming removed 0 bases from V and 9 bases from J; junction bases left unmatched: 12. The CDR3 consists of 17 residues. In germline, CDR1 is SGHTA, CDR2 FQGNSA. Here the CDR3 reads CASSLASFILAGTEQFF. CDR3 nucleotides: TGTGCCAGCAGCTTAGCATCTTTTATCCTAGCGGGAACTGAGCAGTTCTTC.

The chain links TRBV16 to TRBJ2-5; 8 bases are a match to TRBD2. This CDR3 comprises 17 residues. Germline CDR1 reads KGHSY; CDR2 reads FQNENV. The V gene end was trimmed by 0 bases and the J gene end by 0 bases; junction bases not matched to a gene: 6. The CDR3 protein is CASSQSLTSGYQETQYF. The CDR3 DNA sequence: TGTGCCAGCAGCCAATCCCTAACTAGCGGATACCAAGAGACCCAGTACTTC.

This chain uses TRBV29-1 with TRBJ2-3, with D unresolved. The ends were cut back, 3 bases at V and 7 bases at J, with 8 bases in the middle. The CDR3 extends over 11 amino acids. Germline V gene data show CDR1 as SQVTM and CDR2 as ANQGSEA. The CDR3 region is CSVDGFNTQYF. CDR3 coding DNA: TGCAGCGTTGATGGCTTCAATACGCAGTATTTT.

The chain employs TRBV9 and TRBJ2-2, with 9 positions matching TRBD2. Germline V lookup: CDR1 SGDLS, CDR2 YYNGEE. The CDR3 totals 17 residues. J was trimmed by 5 bases and V by 0 bases; bases with no gene match: 8. The DNA for the CDR3 is TGTGCCAGCAGCGTAGTCCCAGCGGGAGGTCGGACCGGGGAGCTGTTTTTT. Protein: CASSVVPAGGRTGELFF.

The chain joins TRBV6-4 to TRBJ2-3; TRBD1 matches 8 bases. CDR1 and CDR2 from the germline V gene are MRHNA and SNTAGT. Germline trimming cut 0 bases from V and 2 bases from J; bases unmatched to any gene: 4. The CDR3 is made up of 16 amino acids. The CDR3 is CASSDSLTGDTDTQYF. CDR3 DNA: TGTGCCAGCAGTGACTCGCTGACAGGGGACACAGATACGCAGTATTTT.

The chain links TRBV7-9 to TRBJ2-2, with TRBD2 matching over 13 bases. Per the germline V gene, CDR1 is SEHNR and CDR2 is FQNEAQ (reference sequence). The CDR3 sequence is 19 residues long. The trim removed 5 bases at V and 0 bases at J, leaving 9 bases unmatched. The chain's CDR3 is CASSPEGTSGKANTGELFF. CDR3 bases: TGTGCCAGCAGCCCAGAAGGGACTAGCGGGAAGGCGAACACCGGGGAGCTGTTTTTT. Full variable domain (missing parts from reference TRBV7-9 and TRBJ2-2): DTGVSQNPRHKITKRGQNVTFRCDPISEHNRLYWYRQTLGQGPEFLTYFQNEAQLEKSRLLSDRFSAERPKGSFSTLEIQRTEQGDSAMYLCASSPEGTSGKANTGELFFGEGSRLTVL.

V and J are TRBV27 and TRBJ2-3; D might be TRBD2 (6 bases). The CDR3 runs 19 residues. CDR1 MNHEY and CDR2 SMNVEV come from the germline V gene (reference sequence). Trimming removed 6 bases at V and 2 bases at J, with 27 bases between. The CDR3 DNA reads as TGTGCCAGCAGGCGCCCCCCAGGGTTCGGCGGGGTGGTCACAGATACGCAGTATTTT. Protein sequence: CASRRPPGFGGVVTDTQYF.